This TCR beta chain was profiled in a study of blood T cell repertoires in COVID-19. Study as a whole: From the United States, Italy and Spain came samples of acute and convalescent COVID-19. From T cells, B-cell-depleted T cells, or PBMCs came the material, which was cDNA or gDNA.

In the authors' workflow: For nucleated cells, counts were estimated from reference gene primer amplification. Generated by immunoSEQ multiplex PCR, the TCRdb table keeps only in-frame clones and is missing some. V, J and clone size are those of that table, while D and trimming were read from the DNA. The sample lists 200,000 to 250,000 clones, about 83% occurring once. Sequenced: peripheral blood. This receptor was obtained from a woman aged 45 to 65 with acute or convalescent COVID-19.

The CDR3 nucleotides are TGTGCCAGCAGTTTATTGGCAGGGGACAATGAAAAACTGTTTTTT. Protein sequence: CASSLLAGDNEKLFF. The chain combines TRBV28 with TRBJ1-4, with a tentative D call TRBD1 (6 bases). Trimming removed 1 base from V and 5 bases from J, with 11 bases in between. CDR3 size: 15 residues. From germline, CDR1 is MDHEN and CDR2 SYDVKM.